What follows are 14 T cell receptor beta chains derived from one specimen sequenced in a study of Graves' ophthalmopathy and Graves' hyperthyroidism (dated by TCRdb to about 2018). The sequencing machine was an Illumina HiSeq 2000. For repertoire sequencing, the TCR beta CDR3 regions were amplified from RNA transcripts. The first round of RT-PCR was done with HTBI primers and the Qiagen OneStep RT-PCR kit, and was followed by a second round of multiplex PCR, then size selection and purification. TCRdb itself trimmed the public reads at Q25 with fastp, ran MiXCR and retained productive beta chains. For every CDR3 protein sequence, its rows merge into one entry that carries the most common genes and DNA. The sample records under 350,000 distinct CDR3 sequences, roughly 15% of which are singletons. Together, the top ten hold about 12% of the sample. The sequenced sample consisted of peripheral blood. The receptors originated from an adult man with Graves' ophthalmopathy.

At least ten counts were recorded for this clonotype. The J gene is TRBJ2-7, the V gene TRBV5-1, with a tentative D call TRBD1 (5 bases). There are 14 residues in the CDR3. Germline V gene sequence: CDR1 SGHRS, CDR2 YFSETQ. The V end was cut by 3 bases, the J end by 6 bases, with 16 bases between. CDR3 sequence (DNA): TGCGCCAGCAGCTCAGGACACTCTCCGGTCGAGCAGTACTTC. Its translation: CASSSGHSPVEQYF.

The V gene is TRBV28, the J gene TRBJ1-3; unclear D gene. Trimming cost V 2 bases and J 0 bases, with 5 bases left between them. This CDR3 contains 14 residues. From germline, CDR1 is MDHEN and CDR2 SYDVKM. The CDR3 region has the DNA TGTGCCAGCAGTTTACTCCTCTCTGGAAACACCATATATTTT. Translating it yields CASSLLLSGNTIYF.

At least ten counts were recorded for this clonotype. This rearrangement joins TRBV7-3 to TRBJ1-2; 8 bases are shared with TRBD1. Germline values: CDR1 SGHTA, CDR2 FQGTGA. The CDR3 runs 15 residues. After removal of 5 bases from V and 5 bases from J, the junction contained 10 bases not matched to a gene. In DNA, the CDR3 is TGTGCCAGCAGCCTGGGGACAGGCCCGGGTTATGGCTACACCTTC. Translated: CASSLGTGPGYGYTF.

There are many counts of this clonotype. DNA of the CDR3: TGCGCCAGCAGCCCCGTCCAGGGGGGCGGAGGGCGAAACACCATATATTTT. Translation: CASSPVQGGGGRNTIYF. V is TRBV5-1 and J is TRBJ1-3; 7 bases line up with TRBD1. From germline, CDR1 is SGHRS and CDR2 YFSETQ. This CDR3 contains 17 residues. The J segment lost 5 bases and the V segment lost 4 bases, leaving 15 bases of the junction unmatched.

This clonotype was seen at least ten times. This chain connects TRBV7-9 to TRBJ1-1; D call uncertain. CDR1 and CDR2 from the germline V gene are SEHNR and FQNEAQ (reference sequence). V was cut by 1 base and J by 1 base, with 10 bases left in between. This CDR3 region has 15 residues. The chain's CDR3 is CASSLGSGRNTEAFF. In DNA, the CDR3 is TGTGCCAGCAGCTTAGGATCGGGCAGGAACACTGAAGCTTTCTTT.

There are many counts of this clonotype. This chain joins TRBV19 and TRBJ2-2; D not certain. Germline V gene lookup returns CDR1 LNHDA and CDR2 SQIVND (reference sequence). Trimming took 0 bases from V and 0 from J, leaving 5 bases between them. This CDR3 is built from 15 residues. As DNA, the CDR3 is TGTGCCAGTAGTATAGATTGGACGAACACCGGGGAGCTGTTTTTT. Encoded protein: CASSIDWTNTGELFF.

This clonotype was picked up many times. This chain uses TRBV7-8 with TRBJ1-2; no clear D gene. CDR3 length: 13 residues. Germline lookup yields CDR1 SGHVS and CDR2 FQNEAQ. V lost 5 bases and J lost 7, with 14 bases in between. In DNA form, the CDR3 reads TGTGCCAGCAGCGCCGAGGGATTAGGTGGCTACACCTTC. Translated, it gives CASSAEGLGGYTF.

This clonotype was observed at least ten times. V usage is TRBV11-1 and J usage is TRBJ1-1; maybe TRBD1 (6 bases). The germline gives CDR1 SGHAT, CDR2 FQDESV (reference sequence). Trimming took off 5 bases at V and 8 bases at J, with 9 bases between the two ends. The CDR3 is 11 residues long. CDR3 nucleotide sequence: TGTGCCAGCAGCCCCGGACAGGAAGCTTTCTTT. This gives the protein CASSPGQEAFF.

This clonotype was observed at least ten times. This chain uses TRBV20-1 with TRBJ1-1; D perhaps matches TRBD1 (5 bases). V was trimmed by 5 bases and J by 3 bases, leaving 19 bases between them. Per the germline V gene, CDR1 is DFQATT and CDR2 is SNEGSKA (reference sequence). There are 15 residues in the CDR3. CDR3 in DNA: TGCAGTGCTCGGGGATTGGGGGATGAGGACACTGAAGCTTTCTTT. Its translation: CSARGLGDEDTEAFF.

In its sample, this clonotype was seen many times. V usage is TRBV7-8 and J usage is TRBJ1-2; weak D call: TRBD1 (6 bases). The CDR3 sequence is 12 residues long. Trimming removed 4 bases at V and 10 bases at J, with 13 bases between. Germline CDR1 reads SGHVS; CDR2 reads FQNEAQ. CDR3 coding DNA: TGTGCCAGCAGCTCAACAGGGTTTGACTACACCTTC. Protein: CASSSTGFDYTF.

This clonotype was observed at least ten times. The chain combines TRBV6-2 or TRBV6-3 with TRBJ2-3, with D unresolved. Trimming left V 5 bases short and J 6 bases short, with 9 bases between. In germline, CDR1 is MNHEY, CDR2 SVGEGT. The CDR3 is 12 residues long. CDR3 DNA sequence: TGTGCCAGCAGTGACCCGAAGGATACGCAGTATTTT. Protein sequence: CASSDPKDTQYF.

This sequence joins TRBV2 and TRBJ1-2, with 11 bases lining up with TRBD1. Germline V CDR1 and CDR2: SNHLY, FYNNEI. The J segment lost 6 bases and the V segment lost 0 bases, leaving 3 bases of the junction unmatched. This CDR3 has 15 residues. The CDR3 bases are TGTGCCAGCAGTGAAGCACCGGGACAGGGGGATGGCTACACCTTC. Protein: CASSEAPGQGDGYTF.

This clonotype was found many times. V is TRBV7-2 and J is TRBJ2-7, with D possibly being TRBD2 (6 bases). CDR1 is SGHTA, CDR2 FQGNSA, per germline. The CDR3 covers 15 residues. V was shortened by 2 bases and J by 5 bases, with 16 bases between the two germline ends. As DNA, the CDR3 is TGTGCCAGCAGCTTAATGACTGCGGGGAGCAACGAGCAGTACTTC. It is translated as CASSLMTAGSNEQYF.

V usage is TRBV5-1 and J usage is TRBJ1-6; 11 bases align to TRBD1. This CDR3 is 15 amino acids long. Unmatched junction bases numbered 6, after V lost 6 bases and J lost 7 bases. Germline V lookup: CDR1 SGHRS, CDR2 YFSETQ. This CDR3 reads CASTKDRGPNSPLHF. The DNA of the CDR3 is TGCGCCAGCACAAAGGACAGGGGGCCGAATTCACCCCTCCACTTT. The full variable domain, rest sourced from reference TRBV5-1 and TRBJ1-6, is KAGVTQTPRYLIKTRGQQVTLSCSPISGHRSVSWYQQTPGQGLQFLFEYFSETQRNKGNFPGRFSGRQFSNSRSEMNVSTLELGDSALYLCASTKDRGPNSPLHFGNGTRLTVT.